The 6 T cell receptor beta chains given below trace back to one sample, sequenced in a study of blood T cell repertoires in COVID-19. The data were produced by immunoSEQ multiplex PCR, yet TCRdb's version contains in-frame clones alone and is incomplete. The table records 150,000 or so clones, around 89% of them present only once. What was sequenced was peripheral blood. The receptors were sampled from a middle-aged woman with acute or convalescent COVID-19.

The V and J genes are TRBV5-5 and TRBJ1-1; D perhaps matches TRBD1 (5 bases). The CDR3 runs to 16 residues. The V end was cut by 3 bases, the J end by 5 bases, with 20 bases between. Germline loops: CDR1 SGHKS, CDR2 YYEKEE (reference sequence). The CDR3 region is CASSWVAGGGNTEAFF. CDR3 nucleotide sequence: TGTGCCAGCAGCTGGGTGGCGGGGGGTGGTAATACTGAAGCTTTCTTT.

This rearrangement joins TRBV24-1 to TRBJ1-2; D is uncertain. CDR1 KGHDR and CDR2 SFDVKD come from the germline V gene. Trimming stripped 4 bases from V and 5 bases from J, with 10 bases between. CDR3 length: 13 amino acids. CDR3: CATSEEGVYGYTF. CDR3 nucleotide sequence: TGTGCCACCAGTGAGGAGGGTGTTTATGGCTACACCTTC.

V is TRBV2 and J is TRBJ1-3, with TRBD1 matching 7 bases. Per germline, CDR1 SNHLY and CDR2 FYNNEI. V gave up 6 bases and J gave up 2 bases; unmatched junction bases: 4. The CDR3 runs to 14 residues. The CDR3 region has the DNA TGTGCCAGCAGACCTACAGGGGCTGGAAACACCATATATTTT. As protein: CASRPTGAGNTIYF.

This chain joins TRBV19 and TRBJ2-7; D is possibly TRBD2 (6 bases). This CDR3 is built from 15 residues. The germline V gene has CDR1 LNHDA and CDR2 SQIVND (reference sequence). Trimming stripped 3 bases from V and 2 bases from J, with 14 bases between. In nucleotides, the CDR3 is TGTGCCAGTAGTATGTACGGGAGTACAGCCTACGAGCAGTACTTC. Its translation is CASSMYGSTAYEQYF.

V and J are TRBV3-1 (or the pseudogene TRBV3-2) and TRBJ2-2; TRBD2 aligns across 9 bases. This CDR3 is built from 16 residues. CDR1 is LGHDT and CDR2 is YNNKEL in the germline V gene (reference sequence). V dropped 1 base and J dropped 5; count of bases not matched to a gene: 5. The DNA of the CDR3 is TGTGCCAGCAGCCAAGGGGTAGCGGGAGAGACCGGGGAGCTGTTTTTT. The encoded protein is CASSQGVAGETGELFF.

The CDR3 nucleotides are TGTGCCACCAGTGATTTGACAGCCCGCTCCTACAATGAGCAGTTCTTC. This gives the protein CATSDLTARSYNEQFF. The chain couples TRBV24-1 to TRBJ2-1; the D is unclear. Between the trimmed V and J ends, which lost 0 bases and 0 bases, there was a span of 8 bases. The CDR3 covers 16 residues. Germline-derived CDR1 and CDR2 are KGHDR and SFDVKD.